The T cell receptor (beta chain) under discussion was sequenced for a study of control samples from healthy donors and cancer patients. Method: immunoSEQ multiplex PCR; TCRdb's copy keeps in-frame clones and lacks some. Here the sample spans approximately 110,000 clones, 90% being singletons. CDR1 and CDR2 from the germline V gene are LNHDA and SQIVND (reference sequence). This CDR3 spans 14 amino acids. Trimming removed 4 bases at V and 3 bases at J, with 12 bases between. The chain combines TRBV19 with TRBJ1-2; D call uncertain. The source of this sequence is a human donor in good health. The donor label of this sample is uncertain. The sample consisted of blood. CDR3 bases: TGTGCCAGTAGTACCACCTGGACGGACTATGGCTACACCTTC. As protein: CASSTTWTDYGYTF.